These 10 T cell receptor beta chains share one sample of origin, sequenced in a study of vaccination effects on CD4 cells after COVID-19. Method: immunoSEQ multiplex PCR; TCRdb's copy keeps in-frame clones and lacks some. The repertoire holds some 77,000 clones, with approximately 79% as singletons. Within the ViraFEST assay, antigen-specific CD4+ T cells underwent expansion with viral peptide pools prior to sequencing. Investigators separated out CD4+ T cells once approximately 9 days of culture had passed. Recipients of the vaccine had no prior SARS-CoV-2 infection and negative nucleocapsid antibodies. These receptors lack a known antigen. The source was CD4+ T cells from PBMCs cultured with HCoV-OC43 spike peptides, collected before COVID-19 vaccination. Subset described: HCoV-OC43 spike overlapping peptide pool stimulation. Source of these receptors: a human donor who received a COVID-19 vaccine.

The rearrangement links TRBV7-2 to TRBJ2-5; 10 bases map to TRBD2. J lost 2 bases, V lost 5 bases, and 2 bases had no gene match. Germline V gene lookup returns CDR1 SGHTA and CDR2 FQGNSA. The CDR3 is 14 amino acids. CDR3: CASSRSGGQETQYF. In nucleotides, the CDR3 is TGTGCCAGCAGCCGTAGCGGGGGGCAAGAGACCCAGTACTTC.

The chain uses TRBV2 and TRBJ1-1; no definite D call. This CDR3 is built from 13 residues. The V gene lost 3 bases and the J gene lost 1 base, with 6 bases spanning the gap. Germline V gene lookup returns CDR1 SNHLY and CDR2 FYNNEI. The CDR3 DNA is TGTGCCAGCAGTGAGCGCTCGAACACTGAAGCTTTCTTT. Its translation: CASSERSNTEAFF.

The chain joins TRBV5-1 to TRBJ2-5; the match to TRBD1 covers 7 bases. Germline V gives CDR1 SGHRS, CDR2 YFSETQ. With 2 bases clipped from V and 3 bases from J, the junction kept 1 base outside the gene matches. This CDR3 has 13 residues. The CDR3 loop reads CASSFGQEETQYF. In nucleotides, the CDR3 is TGCGCCAGCAGCTTCGGACAGGAAGAGACCCAGTACTTC.

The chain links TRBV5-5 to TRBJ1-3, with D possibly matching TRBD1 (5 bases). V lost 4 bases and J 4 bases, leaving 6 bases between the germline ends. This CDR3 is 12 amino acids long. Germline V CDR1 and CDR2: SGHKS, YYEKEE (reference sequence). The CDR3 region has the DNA TGTGCCAGCAGCCAGGGCGGAAACACCATATATTTT. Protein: CASSQGGNTIYF.

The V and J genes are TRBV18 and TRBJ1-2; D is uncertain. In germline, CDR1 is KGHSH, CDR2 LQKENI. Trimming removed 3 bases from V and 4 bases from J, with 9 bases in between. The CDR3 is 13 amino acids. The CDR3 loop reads CASSPPGLYGYTF. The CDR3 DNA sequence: TGTGCCAGCTCACCCCCAGGCCTCTATGGCTACACCTTC.

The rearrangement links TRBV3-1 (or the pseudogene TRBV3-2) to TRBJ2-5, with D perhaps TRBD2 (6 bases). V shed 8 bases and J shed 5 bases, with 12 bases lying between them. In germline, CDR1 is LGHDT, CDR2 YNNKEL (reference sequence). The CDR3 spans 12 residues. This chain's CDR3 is CASGRYGETQYF. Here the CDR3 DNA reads TGTGCCAGCGGGAGGTACGGGGAGACCCAGTACTTC.

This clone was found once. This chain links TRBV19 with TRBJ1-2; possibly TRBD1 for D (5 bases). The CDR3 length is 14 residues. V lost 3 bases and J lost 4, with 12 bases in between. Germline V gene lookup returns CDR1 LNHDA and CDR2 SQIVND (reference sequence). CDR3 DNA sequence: TGTGCCAGTAGTATGGGACCGCCTAGCTATGGCTACACCTTC. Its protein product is CASSMGPPSYGYTF.

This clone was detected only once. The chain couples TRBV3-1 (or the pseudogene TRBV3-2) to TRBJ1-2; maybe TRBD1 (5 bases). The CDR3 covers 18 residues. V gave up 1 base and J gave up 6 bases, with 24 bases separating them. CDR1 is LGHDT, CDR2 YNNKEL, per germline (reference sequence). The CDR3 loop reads CASSQVLSRGLTAHGYTF. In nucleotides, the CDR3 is TGTGCCAGCAGCCAAGTCCTCAGCCGGGGGTTGACAGCGCATGGCTACACCTTC.

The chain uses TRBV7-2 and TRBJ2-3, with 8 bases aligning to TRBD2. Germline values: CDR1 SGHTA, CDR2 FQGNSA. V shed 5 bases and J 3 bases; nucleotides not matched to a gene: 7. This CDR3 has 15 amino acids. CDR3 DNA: TGTGCCAGCAGCGCAAGCTTAGCGGGGACAGATACGCAGTATTTT. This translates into CASSASLAGTDTQYF.

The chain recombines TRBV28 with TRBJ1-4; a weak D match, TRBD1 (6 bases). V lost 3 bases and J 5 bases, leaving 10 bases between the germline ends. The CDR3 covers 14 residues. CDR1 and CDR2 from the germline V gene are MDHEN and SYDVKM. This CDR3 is CASSLGGQNEKLFF. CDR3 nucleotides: TGTGCCAGCAGTTTGGGGGGACAAAATGAAAAACTGTTTTTT.